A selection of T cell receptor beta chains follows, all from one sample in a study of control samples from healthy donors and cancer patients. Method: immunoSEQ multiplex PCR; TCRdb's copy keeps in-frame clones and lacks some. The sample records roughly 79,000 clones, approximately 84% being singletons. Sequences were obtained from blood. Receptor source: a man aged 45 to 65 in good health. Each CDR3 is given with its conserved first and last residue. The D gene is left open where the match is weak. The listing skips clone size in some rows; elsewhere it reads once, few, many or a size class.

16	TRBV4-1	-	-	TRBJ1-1	TGCGCCAGCAGCCAGAGGGGCAGGGGTCAAAGAACTGAAGCTTTCTTT	CASSQRGRGQRTEAFF
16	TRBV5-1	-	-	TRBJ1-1	TGCGCCAGCAGCCTCCACTTGGGACCGCTGAACACTGAAGCTTTCTTT	CASSLHLGPLNTEAFF
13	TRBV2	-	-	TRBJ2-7	TGTGCCAGCAGTGGGTTGCACTCCTACGAGCAGTACTTC	CASSGLHSYEQYF
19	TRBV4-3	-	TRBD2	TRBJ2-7	TGCGCCAGCAGCCAAGACCGCCCGAGCTATAGCGGGGGGTCAGGCGAGCAGTACTTC	CASSQDRPSYSGGSGEQYF
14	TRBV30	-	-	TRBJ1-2	TGTGCCTGGAGCGCGGGGCCTGGGGACTATGGCTACACCTTC	CAWSAGPGDYGYTF
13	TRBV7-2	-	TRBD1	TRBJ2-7	TGTGCCAGCAGCCTAGGGACAGGGAGGCAGCAGTACTTC	CASSLGTGRQQYF
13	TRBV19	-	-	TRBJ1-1	TGTGCCACAGGATGGGACAAGGACACTGAAGCTTTCTTT	CATGWDKDTEAFF
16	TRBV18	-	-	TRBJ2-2	TGTGCCAGCTCACCTGGAGGCAAGAGGTCAACCGGGGAGCTGTTTTTT	CASSPGGKRSTGELFF
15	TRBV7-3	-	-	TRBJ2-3	TGTGCCAGCAGCTTAATGAGCGGGAGCACAGATACGCAGTATTTT	CASSLMSGSTDTQYF
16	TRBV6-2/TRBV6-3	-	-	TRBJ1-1	TGTGCCAGCAGTTACTGGGGGTACAGACAAAACACTGAAGCTTTCTTT	CASSYWGYRQNTEAFF
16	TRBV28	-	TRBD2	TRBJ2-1	TGTGCCAGCAGTTTATTAGGGACTAGTCCCTACAATGAGCAGTTCTTC	CASSLLGTSPYNEQFF
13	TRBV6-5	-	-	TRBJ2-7	TGTGCCATATCCTTTGATCCGAGCTACGAGCAGTACTTC	CAISFDPSYEQYF
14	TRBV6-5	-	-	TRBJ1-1	TGTGCCAGCAGGCCCAGGGCGGGGGACACTGAAGCTTTCTTT	CASRPRAGDTEAFF
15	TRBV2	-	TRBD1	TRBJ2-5	TGTGCCAGCAGCAGAGGGACAGGGGGCGGAGAGACCCAGTACTTC	CASSRGTGGGETQYF
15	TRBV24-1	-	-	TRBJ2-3	TGTGCCACCAGTGATTCCCGAACTAGCACAGATACGCAGTATTTT	CATSDSRTSTDTQYF
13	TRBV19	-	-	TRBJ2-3	TGTGCCACCATGGGGTGGGGCACAGATACGCAGTATTTT	CATMGWGTDTQYF
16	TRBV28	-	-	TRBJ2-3	TGTGCCAGCAGTTCGCCGGGAGCCCCTTTCACAGATACGCAGTATTTT	CASSSPGAPFTDTQYF
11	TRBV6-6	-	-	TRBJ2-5	TGTGCCAGCCGCCGGGAAGGGACCCAGTACTTC	CASRREGTQYF
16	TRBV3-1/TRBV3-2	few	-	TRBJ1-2	TGTGCCAGCACCCAAATATCGTCGGCCGGTATTGGAGGCTACACCTTC	CASTQISSAGIGGYTF
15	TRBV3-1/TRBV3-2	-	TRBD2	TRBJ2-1	TGTGCCAGCAGCCATCGGTGGGAGGGTTACAATGAGCAGTTCTTC	CASSHRWEGYNEQFF
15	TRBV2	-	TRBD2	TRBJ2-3	TGTGCCAGCAGTGTAACTAGCGGGATAGCAGATACGCAGTATTTT	CASSVTSGIADTQYF
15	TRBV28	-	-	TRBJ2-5	TGTGCCAGCAGTCTCCCACAGGGTGGCCAAGAGACCCAGTACTTC	CASSLPQGGQETQYF
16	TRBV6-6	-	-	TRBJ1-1	TGTGCCAGCAGTTTCAGGGTTAGGGGGGTCAACACTGAAGCTTTCTTT	CASSFRVRGVNTEAFF
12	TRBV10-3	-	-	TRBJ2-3	TGTGCCATCAGTGATTATGGGGATACGCAGTATTTT	CAISDYGDTQYF
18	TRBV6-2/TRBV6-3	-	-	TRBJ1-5	TGTGCCAGCAGTTACACTCGTCGAGAGGGAAATAGCAATCAGCCCCAGCATTTT	CASSYTRREGNSNQPQHF
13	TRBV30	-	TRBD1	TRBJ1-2	TGTGCCTCAACCTCTGACAGGGTTCATGGCTACACCTTC	CASTSDRVHGYTF
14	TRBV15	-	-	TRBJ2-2	TGTGCCACCAGCAGAGCCGTGGGAGCCGGGGAGCTGTTTTTT	CATSRAVGAGELFF
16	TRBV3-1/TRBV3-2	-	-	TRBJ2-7	TGTGCCAGCAGCCAAGATCTGTCCACCGATGGCTACGAGCAGTACTTC	CASSQDLSTDGYEQYF
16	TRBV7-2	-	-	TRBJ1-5	TGTGCCAGCAGCCTCTCCACGGCGGACCGTGGTCAGCCCCAGCATTTT	CASSLSTADRGQPQHF
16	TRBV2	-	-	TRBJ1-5	TGTGCCAGCAGTGAAGGGAGAACAGGGTACAATCAGCCCCAGCATTTT	CASSEGRTGYNQPQHF
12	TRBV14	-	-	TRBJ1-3	TGTGCCAGCAGACAGTCTGGAAACACCATATATTTT	CASRQSGNTIYF
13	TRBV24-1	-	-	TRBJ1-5	TGTGCCACCAGTGCCGGCAGGGAGCAACCCCAGCATTTT	CATSAGREQPQHF
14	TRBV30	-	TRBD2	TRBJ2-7	TGTGCCTGGAGTGCTCAACTAGCGGGAGCCGAGCAGTACTTC	CAWSAQLAGAEQYF
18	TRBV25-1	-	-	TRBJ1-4	TGTGCCAGCAGTGTCCGGGCCGGGGCCCTCGCAACTAATGAAAAACTGTTTTTT	CASSVRAGALATNEKLFF
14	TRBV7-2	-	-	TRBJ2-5	TGTGCCAGCAGCTTAGACCGGGGTGGGGAGACCCAGTACTTC	CASSLDRGGETQYF
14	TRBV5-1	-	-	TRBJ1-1	TGCGCCAGCAGAAAGGAGCGAGTGAACACTGAAGCTTTCTTT	CASRKERVNTEAFF
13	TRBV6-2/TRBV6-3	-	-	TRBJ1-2	TGTGCCAGCAGTTACGAAAGTGCTGGTGGCTACACCTTC	CASSYESAGGYTF
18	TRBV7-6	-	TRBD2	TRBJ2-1	TGTGCCAGCAGCCGCATGACTCCGGGACTAGTCTCCTACAATGAGCAGTTCTTC	CASSRMTPGLVSYNEQFF
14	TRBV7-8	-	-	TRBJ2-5	TGTGCCAGCAGCCAGGGACCCCTGCAGGAGACCCAGTACTTC	CASSQGPLQETQYF
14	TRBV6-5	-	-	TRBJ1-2	TGTGCCAGCAGTCAAAGCGCGGGAGGAAATGGCTACACCTTC	CASSQSAGGNGYTF
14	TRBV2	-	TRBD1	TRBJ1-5	TGTGCCAGCAGTCGACAGGGAGTAAATCAGCCCCAGCATTTT	CASSRQGVNQPQHF
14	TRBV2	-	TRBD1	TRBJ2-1	TGTGCCAGCAGTATTGGGACAGGGTTTAGTGAGCAGTTCTTC	CASSIGTGFSEQFF
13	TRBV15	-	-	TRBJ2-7	TGTGCCACCAGCAGGGTTTATATGACAGAGCAGTACTTC	CATSRVYMTEQYF
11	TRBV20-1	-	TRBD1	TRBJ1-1	TGCAGTGCTAGTCTCGGACAGGAGGCTTTCTTT	CSASLGQEAFF
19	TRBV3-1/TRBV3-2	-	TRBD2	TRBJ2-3	TGTGCCAGCAGCCAAGATATAGTCGGTCTAGCGGGAGGCGCAGATACGCAGTATTTT	CASSQDIVGLAGGADTQYF
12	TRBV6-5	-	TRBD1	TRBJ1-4	TGTGCCAGCAGCCGGGGGACAGGGAGGCTGTTTTTT	CASSRGTGRLFF
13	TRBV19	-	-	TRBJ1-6	TGTGCCAGTAGTATTGGCACCGCTTCACCCCTCCACTTT	CASSIGTASPLHF
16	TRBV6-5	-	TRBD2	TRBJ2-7	TGTGCCAGCAGTTACTCGGCCGGCGGGAGACGTAACGAGCAGTACTTC	CASSYSAGGRRNEQYF
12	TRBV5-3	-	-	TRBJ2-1	TGTGCCAGAAGCAGGGACTGGGATGAGCAGTTCTTC	CARSRDWDEQFF
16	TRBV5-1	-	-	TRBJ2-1	TGCGCCAGCAGCTTGGAGGCGGGCACTGCCTACAATGAGCAGTTCTTC	CASSLEAGTAYNEQFF
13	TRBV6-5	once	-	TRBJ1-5	TGTGCCAGCAGGGGGGGCTACAATCAGCCCCAGCATTTT	CASRGGYNQPQHF
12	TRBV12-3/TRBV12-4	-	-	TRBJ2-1	TGTGCCAGCTCTCTCTTCTCCAATGAGCAGTTCTTC	CASSLFSNEQFF
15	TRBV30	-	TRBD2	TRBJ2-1	TGTGCCTGGTCCCGGGGGGGGACCACGGTACTAGAGCAGTTCTTC	CAWSRGGTTVLEQFF
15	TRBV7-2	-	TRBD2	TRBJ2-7	TGTGCCAGCAGCTTGAGGCGGGAGGCGTCCTACGAGCAGTACTTC	CASSLRREASYEQYF
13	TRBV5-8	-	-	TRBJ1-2	TGTGCCAGCAGCCCGGACAGTAACTATGGCTACACCTTC	CASSPDSNYGYTF
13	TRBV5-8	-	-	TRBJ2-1	TGTGCCAGCAGCTGGAGGACTCAAGGGGAGCAGTTCTTC	CASSWRTQGEQFF
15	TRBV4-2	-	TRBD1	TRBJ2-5	TGTGCCAGCAGCCAAGGGGACAGGGAGCAAGAGACCCAGTACTTC	CASSQGDREQETQYF